The present T cell receptor beta chain was sequenced within a study of vaccination effects on CD4 cells after COVID-19. Viral peptide pool expansion of antigen-specific CD4+ T cells preceded sequencing in the ViraFEST assay. CD4+ T cells were isolated after about eleven days of culture. Testing of the vaccine recipients showed negative nucleocapsid antibodies and no prior SARS-CoV-2 infection. IL-2 medium was substituted for half the medium on days 3 and 7. Whole-study results and caveats: Vaccine- and infection-induced clones showed marked clonal contraction late following vaccination. The study enrolled few convalescent patients and sampled no early post-infection timepoints.

The table lists this clone with a count of one. What it recognizes is unknown. CDR1 and CDR2 (germline): SGHTA, FQGNSA. The CDR3 consists of 16 residues. V shed 8 bases and J 2 bases; nucleotides not matched to a gene: 11. Sequenced by immunoSEQ multiplex PCR; TCRdb stores in-frame clones only, minus some. Here the sample spans under 80,000 clones, roughly 72% being singletons. The receptor's source is a human donor who received a COVID-19 vaccine. Sequenced here: CD4+ T cells from PBMCs cultured with HCoV-229E spike peptides, sampled before COVID-19 vaccination. The chain couples TRBV7-2 to TRBJ2-1; the match to TRBD2 covers 8 bases. The CDR3 bases are TGTGCCAGCGAGCCGATGGGGCGGGGGGCCTACAATGAGCAGTTCTTC. As protein: CASEPMGRGAYNEQFF.